These 12 T cell receptor beta chains were all obtained from the same sample, sequenced in a study of early T cells in non-severe SARS-CoV-2 infection. In TCRdb, the 5' RACE reads were re-called with MiXCR into one record per CDR3 protein. The sample lists over 80,000 distinct CDR3 sequences, roughly 13% occurring once. The sample taken for sequencing was whole blood. The source of these receptors is an adult who was a healthcare worker with PCR-confirmed SARS-CoV-2 infection or an uninfected control (not recorded which).

The V gene is TRBV5-1, the J gene TRBJ2-5; no definite D call. Trimming removed 4 bases from V and 4 bases from J, with 8 bases in between. Germline V CDR1 and CDR2: SGHRS, YFSETQ. The length of the CDR3 is 12 residues. This chain's CDR3 is CASSQTVETQYF. The DNA of the CDR3 is TGCGCCAGCAGCCAGACCGTAGAGACCCAGTACTTC.

The rearrangement uses TRBV2 and TRBJ2-1, with D possibly TRBD2 on 6 matching bases. Germline lookup yields CDR1 SNHLY and CDR2 FYNNEI. The V end lost 6 bases, the J end lost 8 bases, and 14 bases lay between the germline ends. The CDR3 covers 13 residues. The CDR3 is CASSATERDEQFF. For the CDR3, the DNA is TGTGCCAGCAGCGCCACTGAGCGGGATGAGCAGTTCTTC.

This clonotype was picked up many times. This chain uses TRBV29-1 with TRBJ2-5; 11 positions agree with TRBD2. With V trimmed by 4 bases and J by 7 bases, 8 bases remained unmatched. The CDR3 has 14 amino acids. Germline loops: CDR1 SQVTM, CDR2 ANQGSEA. Here the CDR3 reads CSVGLAGKGGTQYF. DNA of the CDR3: TGCAGCGTTGGACTAGCGGGAAAAGGAGGGACCCAGTACTTC.

V gene TRBV7-8 combines with J gene TRBJ2-3, with 14 bases fitting TRBD2. The CDR3 is 17 amino acids. In germline, CDR1 is SGHVS, CDR2 FQNEAQ. Losses at the gene ends were 5 bases for V and 3 bases for J; bases not matched to a gene: 7. DNA for the CDR3: TGTGCCAGCAGCCAGCGGACTAGCGGGGGGATGACAGATACGCAGTATTTT. This gives the protein CASSQRTSGGMTDTQYF.

The genes are TRBV6-2 or TRBV6-3 and TRBJ2-5, with TRBD2 identical over 8 bases. The ends lost 1 base at V and 4 bases at J; junction bases unmatched: 5. The CDR3 length is 15 residues. The V gene's germline CDR1 is MNHEY and CDR2 SVGEGT. This CDR3 reads CASSYLAGNIETQYF. The CDR3 DNA follows: TGTGCCAGCAGTTACTTAGCGGGGAATATAGAGACCCAGTACTTC.

The J gene is TRBJ1-2, the V gene TRBV29-1, with TRBD1 matching 7 bases. V shed 7 bases, J shed 6 bases, and the junction held 5 bases outside the gene matches. Germline V gene sequence: CDR1 SQVTM, CDR2 ANQGSEA. The CDR3 covers 11 residues. CDR3 in amino acids: CSGLTGDGYTF. The CDR3, as DNA: TGCAGCGGGCTTACAGGGGATGGCTACACCTTC. Based on the CDR3 plus reference TRBV29-1 and TRBJ1-2, the full variable domain is SAVISQKPSRDICQRGTSLTIQCQVDSQVTMMFWYRQQPGQSLTLIATANQGSEATYESGFVIDKFPISRPNLTFSTLTVSNMSPEDSSIYLCSGLTGDGYTFGSGTRLTVV.

The chain joins TRBV28 to TRBJ1-3; D not resolved. Per the germline V gene, CDR1 is MDHEN and CDR2 is SYDVKM. This CDR3 spans 14 amino acids. V shed 3 bases and J shed 4 bases, with 10 bases lying between them. DNA for the CDR3: TGTGCCAGCAGTTTCTTATCAGGAGGAAACACCATATATTTT. This gives the protein CASSFLSGGNTIYF.

This chain joins TRBV5-1 and TRBJ2-7; TRBD1 matches 7 bases. CDR1 SGHRS and CDR2 YFSETQ come from the germline V gene. The V and J ends lost 0 bases and 2 bases, in that order; junction bases with no gene match: 2. The CDR3 totals 14 residues. The CDR3, as DNA: TGCGCCAGCAGCTTGGTCGGACAGGCCTACGAGCAGTACTTC. This sequence encodes CASSLVGQAYEQYF.

The chain employs TRBV7-8 and TRBJ2-3; unclear D gene. The V gene lost 5 bases and the J gene lost 2 bases, with 8 bases spanning the gap. In germline, CDR1 is SGHVS, CDR2 FQNEAQ. The CDR3 loop spans 13 amino acids. The CDR3 region is CASSLRDTDTQYF. CDR3 sequence (DNA): TGTGCCAGCAGCCTCCGCGACACAGATACGCAGTATTTT.

This clonotype turned up a few times. The gene calls are TRBV2 and TRBJ2-1; 12 nucleotides match TRBD1. The V gene's germline CDR1 is SNHLY and CDR2 FYNNEI. The CDR3 length is 18 residues. Losses at the gene ends were 4 bases for V and 5 bases for J; bases not matched to a gene: 12. As DNA, the CDR3 is TGTGCCAGCAGTGGGGACAGGGGGCTTAAGATTCTCGACAATGAGCAGTTCTTC. Its translation: CASSGDRGLKILDNEQFF.

This clonotype has only a few counts. The CDR3 DNA reads as TGTGCCAGCAGCTCATACAGGGAGGGGACTGAAGCTTTCTTT. It translates to CASSSYREGTEAFF. V and J are TRBV7-2 and TRBJ1-1; D perhaps matches TRBD1 (6 bases). The CDR3 extends over 14 amino acids. Germline lookup yields CDR1 SGHTA and CDR2 FQGNSA. V was shortened by 4 bases and J by 5 bases, with 14 bases between the two germline ends.

The chain joins TRBV6-2 or TRBV6-3 to TRBJ1-5; D ambiguous. Germline CDR1 and CDR2: MNHEY and SVGEGT. CDR3 length equals 14 residues. V was clipped by 7 bases and J by 0 bases, with 10 bases between them. CDR3 residues: CASTDEFSNQPQHF. As DNA, the CDR3 is TGTGCCAGCACCGACGAGTTTAGCAATCAGCCCCAGCATTTT.